This T cell receptor beta chain was found in a study of long-term antiretroviral therapy in people with HIV. Study-level findings and limits: Control repertoires displayed wider CDR3 length ranges than the HIV repertoires.

Survey-level immunoSEQ v3.0 assays were run. Produced via immunoSEQ multiplex PCR; TCRdb's table is partial and in-frame only. The sample includes more than 20,000 clones, around 80% of them seen just once. The germline V gene encodes CDR1 MDHEN and CDR2 SYDVKM. V was pared by 5 bases and J by 3 bases, with 17 bases between. This CDR3 region has 15 residues. A remark on this clone: Its antigen is not identified.

This sequence was found in a man aged 18 to 30 with HIV. The genes are TRBV28 and TRBJ2-7; tentatively, D is TRBD2 (5 bases). This material consisted of unsorted PBMCs, taken 0.5 years after starting antiretroviral therapy. CDR3 sequence reads: CASSPRESGNYEQYF. As DNA, the CDR3 is TGTGCCAGCAGTCCCCGGGAAAGCGGTAACTACGAGCAGTACTTC. Full variable domain (rest looked up from reference TRBV28 and TRBJ2-7): DVKVTQSSRYLVKRTGEKVFLECVQDMDHENMFWYRQDPGLGLRLIYFSYDVKMKEKGDIPEGYSVSREKKERFSLILESASTNQTSMYLCASSPRESGNYEQYFGPGTRLTVT.